The rows below give T cell receptor beta chains drawn from one sample of a study of CD8 T cells in ankylosing spondylitis. TCRdb reanalysed the 5' RACE reads using MiXCR and keeps one entry per CDR3 protein. The repertoire includes hundreds of thousands of distinct CDR3 sequences, roughly a quarter of them detected once, and 0.75% to 0.9% sits in the top ten. What was sequenced was blood, either unsorted or a sorted T cell fraction (not recorded which). The receptors here all came from a male donor with ankylosing spondylitis. Both conserved end residues are part of each CDR3. A D gene is named only where the DNA matches it firmly. Clone size is not always given. Where it is, it says once, few, many or a class for expanded clones.

. | . | TRBJ2-7 | TRBV20-1 | TGCAGTGCCCCTAGCCCCACCTCCTACGAGCAGTACTTC | CSAPSPTSYEQYF
TRBD1 | . | TRBJ2-7 | TRBV5-1 | TGCGCCAGCAGCAGGACAGGGGGCAGCGAGCAGTACTTC | CASSRTGGSEQYF
TRBD1 | . | TRBJ2-7 | TRBV10-1 | TGCGCCAGCAGCGGGTGGGACAGTTCCTACGAGCAGTACTTC | CASSGWDSSYEQYF
TRBD1 | few | TRBJ2-1 | TRBV5-1 | TGCGCCAGCAGCAAGGACAGGGGGAAGAATGAGCAGTTCTTC | CASSKDRGKNEQFF
. | many | TRBJ1-5 | TRBV20-1 | TGCAGTGCCAGAGGGGGCAATCAGCCCCAGCATTTT | CSARGGNQPQHF
TRBD2 | once | TRBJ2-3 | TRBV20-1 | TGCAGTGCTACCCTAGCGGGAGTTGCAGATACGCAGTATTTT | CSATLAGVADTQYF
. | . | TRBJ2-5 | TRBV11-2 | TGTGCCAGCAGCTTTTGGGTCCGGGACGGACAAGAGACCCAGTACTTC | CASSFWVRDGQETQYF
. | few | TRBJ1-1 | TRBV7-2 | TGTGCCAGCAGCTCCGTTTCGGGTGACACTGAAGCTTTCTTT | CASSSVSGDTEAFF
TRBD1 | . | TRBJ2-7 | TRBV20-1 | TGCAGTGCCGAACGACAGGGGGTTCACATCGGGCAGTACTTC | CSAERQGVHIGQYF
TRBD1 | . | TRBJ2-3 | TRBV20-1 | TGCAGTGCTAGAGATCCAGGGGGTAGCACAGATACGCAGTATTTT | CSARDPGGSTDTQYF
TRBD1 | . | TRBJ2-7 | TRBV7-2 | TGTGCCAGCAGCCCGGACAGGATCTCCTACGAGCAGTACTTC | CASSPDRISYEQYF
. | few | TRBJ2-1 | TRBV30 | TGTGCCTGGAAGAGGGGCCCGGGCTCCTACAATGAGCAGTTCTTC | CAWKRGPGSYNEQFF
. | . | TRBJ1-5 | TRBV29-1 | TGCAGCGTTGGAGGACAGAACAATCAGCCCCAGCATTTT | CSVGGQNNQPQHF
. | . | TRBJ2-7 | TRBV20-1 | TGCAGTGCTAGAAGCCCCCGGGACTTCAACTACGAGCAGTACTTC | CSARSPRDFNYEQYF
. | . | TRBJ1-1 | TRBV5-1 | TGCGCCAGCAGCTTGGGGGGGGCTGTCCCTGAAGCTTTCTTT | CASSLGGAVPEAFF
. | . | TRBJ2-1 | TRBV21-1 | TGTGCCAGCGAGGCGAGAACCCGGCAGATCTTC | CASEARTRQIF
. | few | TRBJ2-2 | TRBV5-1 | TGCGCCAGCAGCTTGGTAGGGAACACCGGGGAGCTGTTTTTT | CASSLVGNTGELFF
. | few | TRBJ2-7 | TRBV20-1 | TGCAGTGCTCGAGACAGGCGCTCCTACGAGCAGTACTTC | CSARDRRSYEQYF
TRBD2 | . | TRBJ2-1 | TRBV19 | TGTGCCGCTAGCGGGGTAGTATCCTACAATGAGCAGTTCTTC | CAASGVVSYNEQFF
TRBD1 | few | TRBJ1-4 | TRBV12-3/TRBV12-4 | TGTGCCAGCAGTTTCACAGGGGAGCCTAATGAAAAACTGTTTTTT | CASSFTGEPNEKLFF
TRBD2 | . | TRBJ2-7 | TRBV20-1 | TGCAGTGCTTCCTCTAGCGGGAGGGCCAACGAGCAGTACTTC | CSASSSGRANEQYF
. | . | TRBJ1-1 | TRBV20-1 | TGCAGTGCCAACAGGAACACTGAAGCTTTCTTT | CSANRNTEAFF
TRBD2 | . | TRBJ2-1 | TRBV7-6 | TGTGCCAGCAGCACGGCCAGCGGGGACTACAATGAGCAGTTCTTC | CASSTASGDYNEQFF
. | few | TRBJ1-4 | TRBV5-1 | TGCGCCAGCAGCGGGGACGGTGGGGGTGAAAAACTGTTTTTT | CASSGDGGGEKLFF
. | few | TRBJ2-3 | TRBV24-1 | TGTGCCACCCGCACCTCGTTGAGCACAGATACGCAGTATTTT | CATRTSLSTDTQYF
TRBD1 | few | TRBJ2-7 | TRBV5-5 | TGTGCCAGCAGCTTTTGGGGACAGGAGGGAAACCAGTACTTC | CASSFWGQEGNQYF
. | . | TRBJ1-2 | TRBV4-2 | TGTGCCAGCAGCCAAACCGGGACGGCTAACTATGGCTACACCTTC | CASSQTGTANYGYTF
. | . | TRBJ2-3 | TRBV12-3/TRBV12-4 | TGTGCCAGCAGTTTAGCTTTATCCGGCACAGATACGCAGTATTTT | CASSLALSGTDTQYF
TRBD2 | . | TRBJ2-7 | TRBV7-8 | TGTGCCAGCAGCCCACCGAGCGGGAGAAGGGACTACGAGCAGTACTTC | CASSPPSGRRDYEQYF
. | . | TRBJ1-1 | TRBV20-1 | TGCAGTGCCCCGGGCCCCCTGGGGGGCACTGAAGCTTTCTTT | CSAPGPLGGTEAFF
. | . | TRBJ2-6 | TRBV20-1 | TGCAGTGCTAGAGAGTTGGGGGCGCCCGGGGCCAACGTCCTGACTTTC | CSARELGAPGANVLTF